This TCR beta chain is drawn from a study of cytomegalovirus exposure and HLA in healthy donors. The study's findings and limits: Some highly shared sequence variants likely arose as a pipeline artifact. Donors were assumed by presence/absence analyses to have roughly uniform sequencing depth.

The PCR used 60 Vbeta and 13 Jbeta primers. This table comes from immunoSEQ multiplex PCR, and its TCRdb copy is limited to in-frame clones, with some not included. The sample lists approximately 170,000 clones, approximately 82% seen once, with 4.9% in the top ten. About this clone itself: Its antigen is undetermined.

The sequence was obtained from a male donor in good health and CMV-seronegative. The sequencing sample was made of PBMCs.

Here the CDR3 reads CASSPITRAAEAFF. The CDR3 DNA reads as TGTGCCAGCAGCCCCATAACGAGGGCAGCTGAAGCTTTCTTT. This chain uses TRBV13 with TRBJ1-1; D is unresolved. Trimming cost V 5 bases and J 6 bases, with 16 bases left between them. The CDR3 has 14 residues. The germline CDR1 and CDR2 sequences are PRHDT and FYEKMQ (reference sequence).